This T cell receptor beta chain comes out of a study of cytomegalovirus exposure and HLA in healthy donors. The PCR had 60 Vbeta and 13 Jbeta primers. Generated by immunoSEQ multiplex PCR, the TCRdb table keeps only in-frame clones and is missing some. The data contain about 140,000 clones, 77% of them singletons. Notes on the study in general: Exclusion as indistinguishable affected some V segments, including TRBV6-2 and TRBV6-3. As immune exposure information, only CMV serostatus was available.

The CDR3 totals 14 residues. The V and J ends lost 2 bases and 6 bases respectively, with 12 bases between them. Germline V gene lookup returns CDR1 LNHDA and CDR2 SQIVND (reference sequence). Comments on this clone: Antigen unknown.

This clonotype was obtained from a man aged 30 to 45 in good health and CMV-seronegative. V and J are TRBV19 and TRBJ2-3; no clear D gene. Sequencing was done on a sample of PBMCs. CDR3 residues: CASSIWANGDTQYF. The CDR3 DNA reads as TGTGCCAGTAGTATATGGGCGAATGGGGATACGCAGTATTTT.